This is a list of T cell receptor beta chains from one sample in a study of T cell responses to AZD1222 COVID-19 vaccine. Repertoires were generated with immunoSEQ multiplex PCR, while TCRdb's copy carries only in-frame clones and drops some. The table records about 96,000 clones, under 90% of them present only once. Sequenced here: peripheral blood, sampled on day 0 of AZD1222 vaccination. Every receptor here comes from an adult in good health. The CDR3 runs from the conserved cysteine through the conserved F or W. Fields, in order: V gene, J gene, CDR3 protein.

V: TRBV19
J: TRBJ1-5
CDR3: CATLDNPGGTSNQPQHF

V: TRBV27
J: TRBJ2-1
CDR3: CASMTWDNEQFF

V: TRBV18
J: TRBJ1-5
CDR3: CASSPGSNQPQHF

V: TRBV10-3
J: TRBJ1-2
CDR3: CANGAGQGANYGYTF

V: TRBV6-6
J: TRBJ2-7
CDR3: CASGEGDRASYEQYF

V: TRBV7-2
J: TRBJ1-2
CDR3: CASSLMAGTNYGYTF

V: TRBV7-2
J: TRBJ2-6
CDR3: CASSNRQPGANVLTF

V: TRBV11-2
J: TRBJ1-2
CDR3: CASSLWVVQGDYGYTF

V: TRBV28
J: TRBJ2-7
CDR3: CATSADTSGKQYF

V: TRBV7-2
J: TRBJ1-2
CDR3: CASSLAGAPLYGYTF

V: TRBV6-6
J: TRBJ2-5
CDR3: CASRPPGGTETQYF

V: TRBV7-3
J: TRBJ2-2
CDR3: CASSSIRAGELFF

V: TRBV5-1
J: TRBJ1-2
CDR3: CASTEAGKGYTF

V: TRBV19
J: TRBJ2-4
CDR3: CASSQIEAGNIQYF

V: TRBV21-1
J: TRBJ1-2
CDR3: CASSGWTALSYGYTF

V: TRBV4-1
J: TRBJ2-4
CDR3: CASSRATAGADIQYF

V: TRBV5-8
J: TRBJ1-6
CDR3: CASSLKQGYNSPLHF

V: TRBV19
J: TRBJ1-2
CDR3: CASSIGDYGYTF

V: TRBV10-3
J: TRBJ2-7
CDR3: CAISPRTSGSYEQYF

V: TRBV7-2
J: TRBJ2-5
CDR3: CASSTLAGGETQYF

V: TRBV29-1
J: TRBJ2-5
CDR3: CSTGQGRETQYF

V: TRBV7-6
J: TRBJ2-3
CDR3: CASTRLAGASTDTQYF

V: TRBV11-2
J: TRBJ2-1
CDR3: CASSFGRGTYNEQFF

V: TRBV4-2
J: TRBJ2-3
CDR3: CASSQDPAGGTDTQYF

V: TRBV28
J: TRBJ2-3
CDR3: CASRILSTDTQYF

V: TRBV7-8
J: TRBJ1-5
CDR3: CASSLRAGLNQPQHF

V: TRBV9
J: TRBJ2-1
CDR3: CASSPTDRGNEQFF

V: TRBV7-9
J: TRBJ1-1
CDR3: CASSPRTGDTEAFF

V: TRBV7-8
J: TRBJ2-7
CDR3: CASSRSGGSRGAYEQYF

V: TRBV29-1
J: TRBJ2-1
CDR3: CSVHSGSSDDEQFF

V: TRBV2
J: TRBJ2-3
CDR3: CASNERGTSGSTDTQYF

V: TRBV12-5
J: TRBJ2-7
CDR3: CASGFRTGIEQYF

V: TRBV2
J: TRBJ1-2
CDR3: CASSARPNYGYTF

V: TRBV19
J: TRBJ2-1
CDR3: CASTGWSYNEQFF

V: TRBV19
J: TRBJ1-1
CDR3: CASSIPGPSEAFF

V: TRBV6-5
J: TRBJ2-7
CDR3: CASRVQGAERYEQYF

V: TRBV15
J: TRBJ1-1
CDR3: CATSRRGGGGTEAFF

V: TRBV11-2
J: TRBJ2-7
CDR3: CASSFAGWGSYEQYF

V: TRBV6-2/TRBV6-3
J: TRBJ2-1
CDR3: CASSYSWGSGDEQFF

V: TRBV7-8
J: TRBJ1-2
CDR3: CASSPHGTGVNYGYTF

V: TRBV7-2
J: TRBJ2-2
CDR3: CASSLSGPSAGELFF

V: TRBV7-9
J: TRBJ2-7
CDR3: CASSLSSLSYEQYF

V: TRBV19
J: TRBJ2-7
CDR3: CASSITREYEQYF

V: TRBV30
J: TRBJ2-7
CDR3: CAWTNYWGAGENDEQYF

V: TRBV7-3
J: TRBJ2-2
CDR3: CASSHTAGELFF

V: TRBV19
J: TRBJ2-3
CDR3: CATGTGPSTDTQYF

V: TRBV24-1
J: TRBJ1-2
CDR3: CATSDGTVLRDGYTF

V: TRBV28
J: TRBJ1-5
CDR3: CASSFHEDSNQPQHF